This TCR beta chain emerged from a study of read filtering for tumor transcriptome and immune sequencing. Study summary: The cohort had over 16 men and approximately 13 women aged roughly 45 to 90, mean approximately 66 years.

On this clonotype itself: The antigen is undetermined.

The library was built from around 0.4 ug RNA with molecular barcoded adaptors for alpha/delta and beta/gamma chains. TCRdb recomputed calls from the reads with MiXCR, one row per CDR3 protein. The sample has roughly 18,000 distinct CDR3 sequences; about 20% are singletons. Regarding the study as a whole: Approximately 80% of IR-seq clonotypes had one read, totaling 3% to 4.5% of reads; RNA-seq: approximately 73% and 42%.

This clonotype originated in a donor at least 40 years old with multiple myeloma. The sample was a population of CD138-negative cells sorted from bone marrow.

The DNA for the CDR3 is TGTGCCAGCAGACTGTTGACCGGCACAGATACGCAGTATTTT. Its translation: CASRLLTGTDTQYF. The V and J genes are TRBV27 and TRBJ2-3; no clear D gene. This CDR3 comprises 14 residues. The V gene lost 6 bases and the J gene lost 1 base, with 11 bases spanning the gap. From germline, CDR1 is MNHEY and CDR2 SMNVEV (reference sequence).